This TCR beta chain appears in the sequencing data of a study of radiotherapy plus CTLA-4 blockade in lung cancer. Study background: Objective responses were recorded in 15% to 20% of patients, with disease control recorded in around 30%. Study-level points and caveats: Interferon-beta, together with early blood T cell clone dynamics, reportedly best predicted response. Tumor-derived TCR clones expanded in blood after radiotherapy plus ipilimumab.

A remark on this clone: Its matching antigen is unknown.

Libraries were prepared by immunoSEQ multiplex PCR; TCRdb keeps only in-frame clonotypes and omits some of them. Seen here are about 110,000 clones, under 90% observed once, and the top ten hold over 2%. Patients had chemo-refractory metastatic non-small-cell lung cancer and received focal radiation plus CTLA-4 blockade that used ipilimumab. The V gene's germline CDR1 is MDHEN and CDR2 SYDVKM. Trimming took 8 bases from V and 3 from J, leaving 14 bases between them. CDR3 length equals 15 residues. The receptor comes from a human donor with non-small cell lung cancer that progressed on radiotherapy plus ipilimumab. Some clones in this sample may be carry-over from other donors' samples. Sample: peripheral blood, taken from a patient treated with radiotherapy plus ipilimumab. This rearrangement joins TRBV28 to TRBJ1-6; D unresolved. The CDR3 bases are TGTGCCAGCGAACCCTCTTCGGGCTATAATTCACCCCTCCACTTT. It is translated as CASEPSSGYNSPLHF. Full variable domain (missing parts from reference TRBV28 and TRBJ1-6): DVKVTQSSRYLVKRTGEKVFLECVQDMDHENMFWYRQDPGLGLRLIYFSYDVKMKEKGDIPEGYSVSREKKERFSLILESASTNQTSMYLCASEPSSGYNSPLHFGNGTRLTVT.